The 4 T cell receptor beta chains below all came from one sample that was sequenced in a study of T cell responses to AZD1222 COVID-19 vaccine. Using immunoSEQ multiplex PCR, the repertoire was profiled, and TCRdb retains in-frame clones only, with some absent. The sample lists around 100,000 clones; approximately 87% were seen once. Sequencing used peripheral blood, obtained on day 0 of AZD1222 vaccination. Source of these receptors: an adult in good health.

This clone was observed a single time. The V gene is TRBV5-5, the J gene TRBJ1-1, with D tentatively TRBD1 (6 bases). V was clipped by 2 bases and J by 1 base, with 9 bases between them. There are 14 residues in the CDR3. CDR1 and CDR2 from the germline V gene are SGHKS and YYEKEE (reference sequence). For the CDR3, the DNA is TGTGCCAGCAGCTTCGGACAGTCGAACACTGAAGCTTTCTTT. Translated, it gives CASSFGQSNTEAFF.

The genes are TRBV27 and TRBJ1-5, with 7 nucleotides matching TRBD1. J was trimmed by 0 bases and V by 6 bases; bases with no gene match: 11. CDR3 length equals 17 residues. CDR1 MNHEY and CDR2 SMNVEV come from the germline V gene (reference sequence). CDR3 in DNA: TGTGCCAGCAGCCCCCCGGGCAGGGGGAATAGCAATCAGCCCCAGCATTTT. Amino acids: CASSPPGRGNSNQPQHF.

V gene TRBV6-5 combines with J gene TRBJ2-1; 9 positions match TRBD1. The CDR3 extends over 15 amino acids. Germline V gives CDR1 MNHEY, CDR2 SVGAGI. The trim removed 7 bases at V and 5 bases at J, leaving 9 bases unmatched. The CDR3 nucleotides read TGTGCCAGCAAGGAAAGGGACAGGGTCCACAATGAGCAGTTCTTC. Translation: CASKERDRVHNEQFF.

The V and J genes are TRBV19 and TRBJ1-1; no firm D call. The V end lost 10 bases, the J end lost 6 bases, and 27 bases lay between the germline ends. There are 16 residues in the CDR3. Germline-derived CDR1 and CDR2 are LNHDA and SQIVND (reference sequence). In DNA, the CDR3 is TGTGCCACCCAAATCGGCTCCTCGGTATTTGCCGCTGAAGCTTTCTTT. It is translated as CATQIGSSVFAAEAFF.